Described below is a single T cell receptor (beta chain) sequence and its context. No antigen is known for it. This sample was included in a study of blood T cells in healthy people across ages. Extracted total RNA amounted to at least 5 micrograms for each sample. Through a sample-barcoded 5' primer and a J-beta primer mix, a second PCR was run for about 6 to 11 cycles. MiXCR, applied by TCRdb to the 5' RACE reads, yields one record per CDR3 protein. This sample yields around 1,000,000 distinct CDR3 sequences, of which around 27% are seen a single time; approximately 0.71% belongs to the top ten. This CDR3 has 15 residues. V lost 3 bases and J lost 5, with 16 bases in between. Regarding the study as a whole: Lack of knowledge of donor CMV status possibly confounded expanded clonotype changes.

The data also belong to a second study, concerning T cells of mothers and their children. That work adds: Each donor was one of three healthy Caucasian mothers or one of their six children. Reads obtained per mother exceeded 8.5 million TCR beta CDR3 reads, with a few million obtained per child.

The sequencing input was blood. This chain joins TRBV12-3 or TRBV12-4 and TRBJ2-5, with a weak D call TRBD1 (6 bases). This receptor was identified in a girl aged 2 to 9 in good health. CDR3 bases: TGTGCCAGCAGTTTCCTATCCGCAGGGGATGAGACCCAGTACTTC. It is translated as CASSFLSAGDETQYF.